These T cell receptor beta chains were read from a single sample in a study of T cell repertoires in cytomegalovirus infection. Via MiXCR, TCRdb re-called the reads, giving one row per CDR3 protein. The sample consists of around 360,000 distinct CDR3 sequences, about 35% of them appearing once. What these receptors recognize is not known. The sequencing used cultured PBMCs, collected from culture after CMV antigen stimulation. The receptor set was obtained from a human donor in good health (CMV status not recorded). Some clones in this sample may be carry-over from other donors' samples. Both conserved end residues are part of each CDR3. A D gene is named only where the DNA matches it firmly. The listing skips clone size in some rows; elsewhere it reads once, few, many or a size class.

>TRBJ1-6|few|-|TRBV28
TGTGCCAGCAACCCTTCGACGGGTAATAATTCACCCCTCCACTTT
CASNPSTGNNSPLHF
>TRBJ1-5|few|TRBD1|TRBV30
TGTGCCTGGAGCGCCGGGACAGGGGCAGTGGATCAGCCCCAGCATTTT
CAWSAGTGAVDQPQHF
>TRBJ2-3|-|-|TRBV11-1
TGTGCCAGCAGCGGCCTACTGGATACGCAGTATTTT
CASSGLLDTQYF
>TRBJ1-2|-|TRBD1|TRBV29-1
TGCAGCGTTGAAGATCCTATTGCGGTACAGGGGAATCGCGGCTACACCTTC
CSVEDPIAVQGNRGYTF
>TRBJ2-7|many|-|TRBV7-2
TGTGCCAGCAGCCCAAGGGGGGGCTCCTACGAGCAGTACTTC
CASSPRGGSYEQYF
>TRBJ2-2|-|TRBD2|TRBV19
TGTGCCAGCTCTACTAGCGGGAGCAACACCGGGGAGCTGTTTTTT
CASSTSGSNTGELFF
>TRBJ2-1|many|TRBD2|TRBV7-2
TGTGCCAGCAGCTCACGGACTAGCGGGAGCAATGAGCAGTTCTTC
CASSSRTSGSNEQFF
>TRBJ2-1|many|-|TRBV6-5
TGTGCCAGCAGTTACTCGAGAGCCAGCTCCTACAATGAGCAGTTCTTC
CASSYSRASSYNEQFF
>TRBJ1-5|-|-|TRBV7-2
TGTGCCAGCACACAGGGTTGTCAGCCCCAGCATTTT
CASTQGCQPQHF
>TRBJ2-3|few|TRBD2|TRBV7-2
TGTGCCAGCAGCCTTAGCGGGAGAAGGGCAGATACGCAGTATTTT
CASSLSGRRADTQYF
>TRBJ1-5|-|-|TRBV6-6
TGTGCCAGCAGTGCAATTCAGGGACGCAATCAGCCCCAGCATTTT
CASSAIQGRNQPQHF
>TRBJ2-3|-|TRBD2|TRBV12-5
TGTGCTAGTGGTTTGATCCTAGCGGGAGCAGATACGCAGTATTTT
CASGLILAGADTQYF
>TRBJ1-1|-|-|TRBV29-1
TGCAGCGTTCAGTTCACTGAAGCTTTCTTT
CSVQFTEAFF
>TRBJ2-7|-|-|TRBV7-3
TGTGCCAGCAGCTTAGGGGCTAGTAACGAGCAGTACTTC
CASSLGASNEQYF
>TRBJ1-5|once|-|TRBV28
TGTGCCACCCTCCGGGGCCGCGAGCCCCAGCATTTT
CATLRGREPQHF
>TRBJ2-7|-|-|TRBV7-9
TGTGCCAGCAAGGGCAGGTCCTACGAGCAGTACTTC
CASKGRSYEQYF
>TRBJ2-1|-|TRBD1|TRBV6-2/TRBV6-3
TGTGCCAGCAGTTACAGAGGGGGCAAAGGAAATGAGCAGTTCTTC
CASSYRGGKGNEQFF
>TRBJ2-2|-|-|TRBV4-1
TGCGCCAGCAGCAAAGCGGACTTAGCAGCCGGGGAGCTGTTTTTT
CASSKADLAAGELFF
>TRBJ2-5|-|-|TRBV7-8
TGTGCCAGCAGCTTCAGAAGGGCGCAGGAGACCCAGTACTTC
CASSFRRAQETQYF
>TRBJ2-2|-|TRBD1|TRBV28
TGTGCCAGCAGGACAGGGGGGACCGGGGAGCTGTTTTTT
CASRTGGTGELFF
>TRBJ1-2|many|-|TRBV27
TGTGCCAGCAGGCGAACCCAGGGGAACTATGGCTACACCTTC
CASRRTQGNYGYTF
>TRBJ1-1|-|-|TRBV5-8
TGTGCCAGCAGCCTGAGGCTTCGGACTGAAGCTTTCTTT
CASSLRLRTEAFF